These 28 T cell receptor beta chains were all obtained from the same sample, sequenced in a study of early T cells in non-severe SARS-CoV-2 infection. TCRdb analysed the 5' RACE reads with MiXCR anew, one entry per CDR3 protein. The sample gives 100,000 to 120,000 distinct CDR3 sequences, around an eighth of which show up once; about 3.8% is in the top ten. Sequenced here: whole blood, sampled at baseline. All receptors come from an adult who was a healthcare worker with PCR-confirmed SARS-CoV-2 infection or an uninfected control (not recorded which).

This clonotype appeared a few times. This chain joins TRBV30 and TRBJ2-5, with D tentatively TRBD1 or TRBD2 (5 bases each). CDR3 length: 17 residues. Looked up from germline, CDR1 is GTSNPN and CDR2 is SVGIG (reference sequence). Between the trimmed V and J ends, which lost 1 base and 3 bases, there was a span of 21 bases. CDR3 sequence: CAWSAIGAGRGKETQYF. CDR3 DNA sequence: TGTGCCTGGAGTGCCATCGGGGCAGGGCGAGGAAAAGAGACCCAGTACTTC.

This clonotype has only a few counts. V is TRBV29-1 and J is TRBJ2-3; tentative D call: TRBD1 (8 bases). The CDR3 spans 14 residues. Trimming removed 7 bases from V and 6 bases from J, with 20 bases in between. Germline V gene data show CDR1 as SQVTM and CDR2 as ANQGSEA. The CDR3 sequence: CSGLDREGRDTQYF. DNA for the CDR3: TGCAGCGGCCTGGACAGGGAGGGTCGGGATACGCAGTATTTT.

This clonotype has a count of ten or more. The V and J genes are TRBV10-3 and TRBJ2-3; 12 bases are shared with TRBD2. Germline CDR1 reads ENHRY; CDR2 reads SYGVKD. Germline trimming cut 10 bases from V and 4 bases from J; bases unmatched to any gene: 6. There are 14 residues in the CDR3. In nucleotides, the CDR3 is TGTGCCACCCGGACTAGCGGGGTATCAGATACGCAGTATTTT. It translates to CATRTSGVSDTQYF.

The chain recombines TRBV12-3 or TRBV12-4 with TRBJ1-1; no definite D call. The CDR3 runs to 15 residues. Between the trimmed V and J ends, which lost 0 bases and 3 bases, there was a span of 11 bases. Here the CDR3 DNA reads TGTGCCAGCAGTTTAGCCGGGATCGCTGACACTGAAGCTTTCTTT. The encoded protein is CASSLAGIADTEAFF.

The genes are TRBV7-9 and TRBJ2-7; the D gene is possibly TRBD2 (6 bases). V shed 5 bases and J shed 0 bases, with 14 bases lying between them. CDR3 size: 15 residues. CDR1 is SEHNR and CDR2 is FQNEAQ in the germline V gene (reference sequence). CDR3 nucleotides: TGTGCCAGCAGCCACGGGACTCTGAGCTCCTACGAGCAGTACTTC. This codes for CASSHGTLSSYEQYF.

The chain carries TRBV10-3 and TRBJ2-2, with no clear D. Trimming removed 5 bases from V and 0 bases from J, with 10 bases in between. CDR3 length: 15 amino acids. The germline V gene encodes CDR1 ENHRY and CDR2 SYGVKD. CDR3 DNA: TGTGCCATCAGTCAGGAGTCCGCGAACACCGGGGAGCTGTTTTTT. The encoded protein is CAISQESANTGELFF.

This clonotype was recorded many times. This chain links TRBV6-6 with TRBJ2-4; 8 nucleotides match TRBD1. V lost 5 bases, J lost 4 bases, and 7 bases stayed unmatched. CDR1 and CDR2 from the germline V gene are MNHNY and SVGAGI (reference sequence). The CDR3 loop spans 15 amino acids. The CDR3 region has the DNA TGTGCCAGCAGTATCGGGACAGGAGCTAAAAACATTCAGTACTTC. Its translation: CASSIGTGAKNIQYF.

This clonotype was counted between two and nine times. This sequence joins TRBV2 and TRBJ2-5, with TRBD1 as a possible D gene (6 bases). Germline V gene lookup returns CDR1 SNHLY and CDR2 FYNNEI. V dropped 9 bases and J dropped 0 bases, with 8 bases sitting between them. This CDR3 has 12 residues. CDR3 bases: TGTGCCAGTCAGGGGTACCAAGAGACCCAGTACTTC. This codes for CASQGYQETQYF.

This clonotype was detected only a few times. The chain recombines TRBV12-3 or TRBV12-4 with TRBJ1-3, with 7 positions matching TRBD1. The CDR3 runs 13 residues. With 5 bases clipped from V and 4 bases from J, the junction kept 2 bases outside the gene matches. CDR3 sequence (DNA): TGTGCCAGCAGTCCGACAGGGGGAAACACCATATATTTT. Protein product: CASSPTGGNTIYF.

This clonotype turned up a few times. The gene calls are TRBV24-1 and TRBJ2-5, with D tentatively TRBD2 (5 bases). From germline, CDR1 is KGHDR and CDR2 SFDVKD. Trimming took 6 bases from V and 5 from J, leaving 12 bases between them. CDR3 length: 13 residues. The CDR3 region has the DNA TGTGCCACCAGTAAGTCGGGGTACGAGACCCAGTACTTC. Residues: CATSKSGYETQYF.

The sample holds a few counts of this clonotype. The V gene is TRBV27, the J gene TRBJ2-7; D might be TRBD2 (6 bases). CDR3 length equals 13 residues. Looked up from germline, CDR1 is MNHEY and CDR2 is SMNVEV (reference sequence). V lost 4 bases and J lost 6, with 13 bases in between. CDR3 DNA sequence: TGTGCCAGCAGTTCGGCCCCCGGGAGCGAGCAGTACTTC. The encoded protein is CASSSAPGSEQYF.

Only a few counts were recorded for this clonotype. The chain combines TRBV20-1 with TRBJ2-3; tentative D call: TRBD2 (5 bases). The germline V and J ends were trimmed by 2 bases and 3 bases, with 12 bases remaining between them. The germline V gene has CDR1 DFQATT and CDR2 SNEGSKA (reference sequence). The length of the CDR3 is 14 residues. The DNA for the CDR3 is TGCAGTGCTAGAAGGACTCAAACGACAGATACGCAGTATTTT. Translating gives CSARRTQTTDTQYF.

The V call is TRBV18, the J call TRBJ1-5; TRBD1 matches 8 bases. J gave up 6 bases and V 3 bases, and 4 bases lay outside the gene matches. The CDR3 runs to 14 residues. Germline V gene data show CDR1 as KGHSH and CDR2 as LQKENI. The CDR3 here is CASSPGQAAQPQHF. CDR3 DNA sequence: TGTGCCAGCTCACCGGGACAGGCCGCTCAGCCCCAGCATTTT.

This chain connects TRBV5-4 to TRBJ1-3, with D tentatively TRBD1 (6 bases). The length of the CDR3 is 15 residues. Trimming took off 4 bases at V and 4 bases at J, with 15 bases between the two ends. The germline V gene encodes CDR1 SGHNT and CDR2 YYREEE (reference sequence). The CDR3 DNA follows: TGTGCCAGCAGCGGCCAGGGGCAGGGAGGAAACACCATATATTTT. Residues: CASSGQGQGGNTIYF.

This clonotype was recorded many times. The V gene is TRBV21-1, the J gene TRBJ2-2; the DNA was not used to check the table's D call, TRBD1. TRBV21-1 is noted as a pseudogene. The CDR3 is 16 residues long. Here the CDR3 DNA reads TGTGCCAGCAGCGAGGCCGGACAGCCCCGTCCCGGGGAGCTGTTTTTT. It specifies CASSEAGQPRPGELFF.

J is TRBJ2-5 and V is TRBV5-4; D is undetermined. From germline, CDR1 is SGHNT and CDR2 YYREEE (reference sequence). With 4 bases removed from V and 2 bases from J, the gap between germline ends came to 18 bases. The length of the CDR3 is 16 residues. The CDR3 loop is CASSLGSTELQETQYF. The DNA for the CDR3 is TGTGCCAGCAGCCTTGGTAGCACAGAACTACAAGAGACCCAGTACTTC. The full variable domain, with the rest looked up from reference TRBV5-4 and TRBJ2-5, is ETGVTQSPTHLIKTRGQQVTLRCSSQSGHNTVSWYQQALGQGPQFIFQYYREEENGRGNFPPRFSGLQFPNYSSELNVNALELDDSALYLCASSLGSTELQETQYFGPGTRLLVL.

This clonotype showed up just a few times. The chain uses TRBV7-3 and TRBJ2-3, with a tentative D call TRBD2 (6 bases). This CDR3 contains 15 residues. CDR1 is SGHTA and CDR2 is FQGTGA in the germline V gene. V was trimmed by 5 bases and J by 3 bases, leaving 15 bases between them. CDR3 bases: TGTGCCAGCAGCCCTAGGAGGGACGGTACAGATACGCAGTATTTT. Its translation: CASSPRRDGTDTQYF.

This clonotype was counted only a few times. In this CDR3 the conserved last residue, phenylalanine or tryptophan, is missing, so a read error is likely. This chain uses TRBV20-1 with TRBJ2-7; possible D gene TRBD1, 6 bases. CDR1 is DFQATT and CDR2 is SNEGSKA in the germline V gene (reference sequence). Trimming removed 6 bases from V and 6 bases from J, with 15 bases in between. This CDR3 has 12 residues. The CDR3 reads CSATGYLGEQYL. The CDR3 DNA reads as TGCAGTGCAACAGGGTATTTAGGCGAGCAGTACTTG.

The chain combines TRBV7-8 with TRBJ2-7, with 10 bases lining up with TRBD2. Per the germline V gene, CDR1 is SGHVS and CDR2 is FQNEAQ. CDR3 length equals 14 residues. J was trimmed by 4 bases and V by 4 bases; bases with no gene match: 4. DNA of the CDR3: TGTGCCAGCAGCTCCACTAGCGGGGCGTACGAGCAGTACTTC. Protein product: CASSSTSGAYEQYF.

This clonotype has ten or more counts. The rearrangement links TRBV5-1 to TRBJ2-7; TRBD1 aligns across 10 bases. The V gene's germline CDR1 is SGHRS and CDR2 YFSETQ. This CDR3 has 14 amino acids. The V gene end was trimmed by 4 bases and the J gene end by 3 bases; junction bases not matched to a gene: 4. The CDR3 is CASSPGQGYYEQYF. CDR3 sequence (DNA): TGCGCCAGCAGCCCGGGACAGGGGTACTACGAGCAGTACTTC.

There are many counts of this clonotype. The V gene is TRBV20-1, the J gene TRBJ1-6; D gene ambiguous. The CDR3 covers 14 residues. From germline, CDR1 is DFQATT and CDR2 SNEGSKA (reference sequence). Trimming took off 3 bases at V and 9 bases at J, with 15 bases between the two ends. This chain's CDR3 is CSASGEAIGSPLHF. CDR3 nucleotides: TGCAGTGCTAGCGGGGAGGCTATCGGTTCACCCCTCCACTTT.

This clonotype was counted between two and nine times. The chain joins TRBV18 to TRBJ1-4; no reliable D call. The CDR3 totals 16 residues. Germline CDR1 is KGHSH and CDR2 is LQKENI. The germline V and J ends were trimmed by 2 bases and 0 bases, with 10 bases remaining between them. The CDR3, as DNA: TGTGCCAGCTCACCAAGCACACCAGCAACTAATGAAAAACTGTTTTTT. It is translated as CASSPSTPATNEKLFF.

The genes are TRBV5-1 and TRBJ2-3; D uncertain. CDR3 length: 16 amino acids. Germline V gives CDR1 SGHRS, CDR2 YFSETQ. The V end was cut by 4 bases, the J end by 0 bases, with 15 bases between. CDR3: CASSDLRSSSTDTQYF. The CDR3 bases are TGCGCCAGCAGCGATCTGCGGAGCTCTAGCACAGATACGCAGTATTTT. The variable domain in full, completed from reference TRBV5-1 and TRBJ2-3, reads KAGVTQTPRYLIKTRGQQVTLSCSPISGHRSVSWYQQTPGQGLQFLFEYFSETQRNKGNFPGRFSGRQFSNSRSEMNVSTLELGDSALYLCASSDLRSSSTDTQYFGPGTRLTVL.

The V call is TRBV20-1, the J call TRBJ2-1; the match to TRBD1 covers 8 bases. Germline V gene sequence: CDR1 DFQATT, CDR2 SNEGSKA (reference sequence). V gave up 4 bases and J gave up 4 bases; unmatched junction bases: 12. This CDR3 is 16 amino acids long. CDR3 bases: TGCAGTGCTATCCCTCGTAGGGACAGGTTTTACAATGAGCAGTTCTTC. Protein product: CSAIPRRDRFYNEQFF.

The chain uses TRBV7-9 and TRBJ1-5, with D possibly matching TRBD1 (5 bases). The CDR3 length is 14 residues. The germline V and J ends were trimmed by 3 bases and 3 bases, with 9 bases remaining between them. Germline V lookup: CDR1 SEHNR, CDR2 FQNEAQ (reference sequence). CDR3 loop: CASSFKGLNQPQHF. The CDR3 DNA is TGTGCCAGCAGCTTTAAGGGGCTCAATCAGCCCCAGCATTTT.

The chain is built from TRBV5-1 and TRBJ2-1; 10 nucleotides line up with TRBD2. The CDR3 has 16 residues. The trim removed 2 bases at V and 9 bases at J, leaving 11 bases unmatched. Germline V CDR1 and CDR2: SGHRS, YFSETQ. CDR3 sequence reads: CASSLPLAGALGEQFF. The DNA for the CDR3 is TGCGCCAGCAGCTTACCCCTAGCGGGAGCCCTGGGTGAGCAGTTCTTC.

The rearrangement joins TRBV7-2 to TRBJ2-3; 7 nucleotides agree with TRBD2. This CDR3 region has 13 residues. J gave up 14 bases and V 4 bases, and 12 bases lay outside the gene matches. Germline assignment: CDR1 SGHTA and CDR2 FQGNSA. CDR3 sequence (DNA): TGTGCCAGCAGCTCCAGGGAGGGGACTACCCCGTATTTT. It is translated as CASSSREGTTPYF. The full variable domain, in which reference TRBV7-2 and TRBJ2-3 provide the parts outside the CDR3, is GAGVSQSPSNKVTEKGKDVELRCDPISGHTALYWYRQSLGQGLEFLIYFQGNSAPDKSGLPSDRFSAERTGGSVSTLTIQRTQQEDSAVYLCASSSREGTTPYFGPGTRLTVL.

In its sample, this clonotype was seen a few times. V and J are TRBV12-3 or TRBV12-4 and TRBJ1-1, with D perhaps matching TRBD1 (6 bases). Trimming removed 8 bases from V and 4 bases from J, with 11 bases in between. The CDR3 contains 12 residues. The DNA for the CDR3 is TGTGCCAGCCGGGGGGGCGGCACTGAAGCTTTCTTT. This sequence encodes CASRGGGTEAFF.